The 32 T cell receptor beta chains in this list originate from one sample, sequenced in a study of blood T cell repertoires in COVID-19. Using immunoSEQ multiplex PCR, the repertoire was profiled, and TCRdb retains in-frame clones only, with some absent. The table shows about 180,000 clones, with about four fifths occurring only once. The specimen sequenced was peripheral blood. These receptors were taken from a woman in her sixties with COVID-19, enrolled during active disease.

V and J are TRBV4-3 and TRBJ2-3, with 8 nucleotides matching TRBD2. CDR1 LGHNA and CDR2 YSLEER come from the germline V gene. J gave up 3 bases and V 4 bases, and 3 bases lay outside the gene matches. This CDR3 is 14 amino acids long. CDR3 DNA sequence: TGCGCCAGCAGCCCCGGGACTAGGACAGATACGCAGTATTTT. As protein: CASSPGTRTDTQYF.

This clone came up a few times. The chain's CDR3 is CASGFDRDYEQYF. The CDR3 DNA sequence: TGTGCCAGCGGTTTCGACAGGGACTACGAGCAGTACTTC. V and J are TRBV2 and TRBJ2-7; 7 bases are a match to TRBD1. J gave up 3 bases and V 8 bases, and 7 bases lay outside the gene matches. The germline V gene encodes CDR1 SNHLY and CDR2 FYNNEI. The length of the CDR3 is 13 residues.

This chain uses TRBV7-3 with TRBJ2-3; 7 nucleotides match TRBD2. The germline gives CDR1 SGHTA, CDR2 FQGTGA. V trimming: 2 bases; J trimming: 2 bases; junction bases outside the gene matches: 1. The CDR3 totals 14 residues. In DNA form, the CDR3 reads TGTGCCAGCAGCTTAGGACTAGACACAGATACGCAGTATTTT. It translates to CASSLGLDTDTQYF.

The V call is TRBV28, the J call TRBJ2-1; 8 positions match TRBD2. The CDR3 extends over 20 amino acids. The germline V gene encodes CDR1 MDHEN and CDR2 SYDVKM. Losses at the gene ends were 2 bases for V and 6 bases for J; bases not matched to a gene: 21. The CDR3 region has the DNA TGTGCCAGCAGTTTACTGGGCGGCGGGGGGCCACAAAAATGGGCCAATGAGCAGTTCTTC. Protein sequence: CASSLLGGGGPQKWANEQFF.

Only a few counts were recorded for this clone. The gene calls are TRBV4-1 and TRBJ2-1; unclear D gene. From germline, CDR1 is MGHRA and CDR2 YSYEKL. There are 13 residues in the CDR3. The V gene lost 2 bases and the J gene lost 5 bases, with 7 bases spanning the gap. CDR3 residues: CASSQQLHNEQFF. CDR3 bases: TGCGCCAGCAGCCAACAGTTACACAATGAGCAGTTCTTC.

V usage is TRBV5-1 and J usage is TRBJ2-6; TRBD1 might be the D (6 bases). The germline V gene encodes CDR1 SGHRS and CDR2 YFSETQ. The length of the CDR3 is 15 residues. Trimming removed 3 bases from V and 0 bases from J, with 7 bases in between. The CDR3 region is CASSWGPSGANVLTF. DNA of the CDR3: TGCGCCAGCAGCTGGGGGCCCTCTGGGGCCAACGTCCTGACTTTC.

The CDR3 nucleotides read TGTGCCTGGACACGGGGGGGCGCAGATAATTCACCCCTCCACTTT. Translated, it gives CAWTRGGADNSPLHF. This chain uses TRBV30 with TRBJ1-6; D might be TRBD1 (6 bases). Germline lookup yields CDR1 GTSNPN and CDR2 SVGIG (reference sequence). The CDR3 is made up of 15 amino acids. V lost 4 bases to trimming and J lost 5 bases, with 15 bases between them. The complete variable domain, with remaining parts taken from reference TRBV30 and TRBJ1-6, reads SQTIHQWPATLVQPVGSPLSLECTVEGTSNPNLYWYRQAAGRGLQLLFYSVGIGQISSEVPQNLSASRPQDRQFILSSKKLLLSDSGFYLCAWTRGGADNSPLHFGNGTRLTVT.

This clone was observed a few times. The rearrangement joins TRBV7-9 to TRBJ2-7; 7 positions agree with TRBD1. The CDR3 sequence is 15 residues long. After removal of 5 bases from V and 2 bases from J, the junction contained 9 bases not matched to a gene. CDR1 SEHNR and CDR2 FQNEAQ come from the germline V gene (reference sequence). CDR3 amino acids: CASSAGTDSTYEQYF. The CDR3 DNA reads TGTGCCAGCAGCGCCGGGACAGACTCCACCTACGAGCAGTACTTC. Looking up the rest from reference TRBV7-9 and TRBJ2-7 gives the full variable domain: DTGVSQNPRHKITKRGQNVTFRCDPISEHNRLYWYRQTLGQGPEFLTYFQNEAQLEKSRLLSDRFSAERPKGSFSTLEIQRTEQGDSAMYLCASSAGTDSTYEQYFGPGTRLTVT.

CDR3 residues: CASSEDRDYYGYTF. Here the CDR3 DNA reads TGTGCCAGCAGTGAAGATAGGGACTACTATGGCTACACCTTC. This rearrangement joins TRBV2 to TRBJ1-2; perhaps TRBD1 as D (5 bases). Deletions cut 1 base from V and 3 bases from J, with 9 bases between. The CDR3 is made up of 14 amino acids. In germline, CDR1 is SNHLY, CDR2 FYNNEI.

The chain employs TRBV5-1 and TRBJ2-5; D remains ambiguous. Trimming removed 4 bases at V and 2 bases at J, with 9 bases between. This CDR3 is built from 13 residues. Germline V CDR1 and CDR2: SGHRS, YFSETQ. The CDR3 sequence is CASSLGRQETQYF. The CDR3 DNA sequence: TGCGCCAGCAGCCTTGGGCGACAAGAGACCCAGTACTTC.

V usage is TRBV27 and J usage is TRBJ2-5; no clear D. The ends were cut back, 8 bases at V and 7 bases at J, with 14 bases in the middle. Germline CDR1 is MNHEY and CDR2 is SMNVEV (reference sequence). This CDR3 is built from 12 residues. The CDR3 sequence is CASASPGGTQYF. Here the CDR3 DNA reads TGTGCCAGCGCGAGCCCCGGCGGGACCCAGTACTTC.

Comment on this clone: It is unclear where the CDR3 begins or ends on the DNA, so no DNA is shown, and the CDR3 is as TCRdb lists it. The chain is built from TRBV12-3 or TRBV12-4 and TRBJ1-4. The CDR3 region is 11 residues in length, termini included. The CDR3 sequence is CASSTSGKLFF.

CDR3 residues: CASSQGSGQGSSPLHF. CDR3 nucleotide sequence: TGTGCCAGCAGCCAAGGAAGCGGACAGGGTAGTTCACCCCTCCACTTT. V and J are TRBV4-2 and TRBJ1-6, with TRBD1 identical over 8 bases. V dropped 1 base and J dropped 9; count of bases not matched to a gene: 8. The CDR3 loop spans 16 amino acids. Per germline, CDR1 LGHNA and CDR2 YNFKEQ.

The chain joins TRBV23-1 to TRBJ1-1; 7 bases are shared with TRBD1. TRBV23-1 is placed among ORFs of uncertain function. The CDR3 has 16 residues. The ends lost 2 bases at V and 3 bases at J; junction bases unmatched: 9. In DNA, the CDR3 is TGCGCCAGCAGTCAAGAGAACAGGGGCGGCGACACTGAAGCTTTCTTT. Amino acids: CASSQENRGGDTEAFF.

The chain combines TRBV11-2 with TRBJ2-5; D perhaps matches TRBD2 (5 bases). The CDR3 has 13 residues. Germline V lookup: CDR1 SGHAT, CDR2 FQNNGV. V lost 4 bases and J lost 5, with 11 bases in between. CDR3 region: CASSYPWEETQYF. The CDR3 bases are TGTGCCAGCAGCTACCCCTGGGAGGAGACCCAGTACTTC.

The chain uses TRBV5-1 and TRBJ1-1; D possibly corresponds to TRBD1 (6 bases). V gave up 5 bases and J gave up 4 bases, with 18 bases separating them. CDR1 SGHRS and CDR2 YFSETQ come from the germline V gene. The CDR3 spans 15 residues. The CDR3 loop reads CASRPAGGQGTEAFF. The CDR3 region has the DNA TGCGCCAGCAGACCAGCGGGGGGGCAGGGCACTGAAGCTTTCTTT.

This clone occurred a few times. V and J are TRBV6-5 and TRBJ1-3; no definite D call. The ends were cut back, 8 bases at V and 3 bases at J, with 17 bases in the middle. The CDR3 spans 15 residues. The germline V gene has CDR1 MNHEY and CDR2 SVGAGI. CDR3 DNA: TGTGCCAGCCTTGTAGTGAGGGAAGGTGGAAACACCATATATTTT. Translating gives CASLVVREGGNTIYF.

On this clone itself: Germline and junction disagree at one end, which may indicate a read error. J is TRBJ2-4 and V is TRBV2; D is unresolved. Germline values: CDR1 SNHLY, CDR2 FYNNEI. The CDR3 is 14 residues long. The CDR3 protein is CASSQAQAKNIQYF. CDR3 nucleotide sequence: TGTGCCAGCAGTCAAGCCCAAGCCAAAAACATTCAGTACTTC.

CDR3 nucleotides: TGTGCCAGCAGCCACCGGGACAGGAACACTGAAGCTTTCTTT. This encodes CASSHRDRNTEAFF. The chain has TRBV6-5 and TRBJ1-1; TRBD1 matches 7 bases. J gave up 1 base and V 6 bases, and 5 bases lay outside the gene matches. Looked up from germline, CDR1 is MNHEY and CDR2 is SVGAGI. The CDR3 length is 14 residues.

V gene TRBV6-4 combines with J gene TRBJ1-6; 10 nucleotides match TRBD1. The CDR3 consists of 17 residues. CDR1 MRHNA and CDR2 SNTAGT come from the germline V gene. V lost 6 bases to trimming and J lost 0 bases; unmatched junction nucleotides: 5. The DNA for the CDR3 is TGTGCCAGCAGCCCGGGACAGGGGAGCTCCTATAATTCACCCCTCCACTTT. Translated, it gives CASSPGQGSSYNSPLHF.

The chain uses TRBV7-9 and TRBJ1-5, with D tentatively TRBD1 (5 bases). This CDR3 has 15 amino acids. The germline V and J ends were trimmed by 5 bases and 5 bases, with 16 bases remaining between them. CDR1 is SEHNR and CDR2 is FQNEAQ in the germline V gene (reference sequence). For the CDR3, the DNA is TGTGCCAGCAGCCCCGCCGGGGGAAAAGATCAGCCCCAGCATTTT. The encoded protein is CASSPAGGKDQPQHF.

The chain links TRBV6-5 to TRBJ1-2; D ambiguous. Per germline, CDR1 MNHEY and CDR2 SVGAGI. V was pared by 8 bases and J by 2 bases, with 12 bases between. The CDR3 spans 13 residues. The CDR3 loop is CASGLTENYGYTF. CDR3 coding DNA: TGTGCCAGCGGACTTACAGAGAACTATGGCTACACCTTC.

This clone was seen a handful of times. J is TRBJ2-1 and V is TRBV2, with D hard to call. V was cut by 6 bases and J by 3 bases, with 9 bases left in between. Germline loops: CDR1 SNHLY, CDR2 FYNNEI. The CDR3 consists of 13 residues. The CDR3 protein is CASSSGFYNEQFF. As DNA, the CDR3 is TGTGCCAGCAGCTCCGGGTTCTACAATGAGCAGTTCTTC.

This sequence joins TRBV5-1 and TRBJ2-1, with TRBD2 identical over 11 bases. Germline V CDR1 and CDR2: SGHRS, YFSETQ. Losses at the gene ends were 1 base for V and 4 bases for J; bases not matched to a gene: 10. The CDR3 is 18 amino acids. CDR3 bases: TGCGCCAGCAGCTTGTTTTCTAGCGGGGGGTTATCTTACAATGAGCAGTTCTTC. Translated, it gives CASSLFSSGGLSYNEQFF.

This chain uses TRBV9 with TRBJ2-5; 11 bases fit TRBD1. The V gene end was trimmed by 3 bases and the J gene end by 1 base; junction bases not matched to a gene: 14. The V gene's germline CDR1 is SGDLS and CDR2 YYNGEE. This CDR3 contains 19 residues. The DNA for the CDR3 is TGTGCCAGCAGCGGAAGGGGTGGTTGGACAGGGGGCTCCCAAGAGACCCAGTACTTC. This gives the protein CASSGRGGWTGGSQETQYF.

The chain couples TRBV5-5 to TRBJ2-7; 7 bases fit TRBD2. CDR1 is SGHKS and CDR2 is YYEKEE in the germline V gene (reference sequence). The ends lost 3 bases at V and 2 bases at J; junction bases unmatched: 8. The CDR3 length is 15 residues. The CDR3 spells CASSSITGLAYEQYF. CDR3 coding DNA: TGTGCCAGCAGCTCAATTACTGGACTAGCCTACGAGCAGTACTTC.

The genes are TRBV12-2 and TRBJ1-4; whether TRBD1, the table's D call, matches the DNA was not checked. TRBV12-2 is a documented pseudogene. The CDR3 covers 15 residues. CDR3 in DNA: TGTGCAAGTCGCCCGGGTAGATTAGAGGAGGACAGGGTAATTTTT. Translation gives CASRPGRLEEDRVIF.

This clone has a count of ten or more. V usage is TRBV2 and J usage is TRBJ2-1; D is possibly TRBD1 (6 bases). V gave up 5 bases and J gave up 6 bases, with 17 bases separating them. Looked up from germline, CDR1 is SNHLY and CDR2 is FYNNEI. The CDR3 consists of 15 residues. As DNA, the CDR3 is TGTGCCAGCAGTTCAAACAGGGCCCCTGGCAATGAGCAGTTCTTC. It yields the protein CASSSNRAPGNEQFF.

This clone was picked up one time. The chain is built from TRBV6-6 and TRBJ1-1, with TRBD1 matching 8 bases. Germline CDR1 is MNHNY and CDR2 is SVGAGI (reference sequence). CDR3 length: 14 amino acids. V lost 7 bases, J lost 1 base, and 5 bases stayed unmatched. The CDR3 sequence: CASKGGTGNTEAFF. The CDR3 nucleotides read TGTGCCAGCAAGGGGGGGACAGGGAACACTGAAGCTTTCTTT.

This clone was observed a few times. J is TRBJ2-1 and V is TRBV2, with D hard to call. The V and J ends lost 7 bases and 5 bases respectively, with 15 bases between them. CDR1 SNHLY and CDR2 FYNNEI come from the germline V gene. The CDR3 is made up of 14 amino acids. The CDR3 DNA reads as TGTGCCAGCAAACCACTCGATTTTGACAATGAGCAGTTCTTC. It encodes CASKPLDFDNEQFF.

This clone was recorded only once. The genes are TRBV27 and TRBJ1-6, with TRBD1 matching 10 bases. Germline assignment: CDR1 MNHEY and CDR2 SMNVEV (reference sequence). J gave up 7 bases and V 0 bases, and 3 bases lay outside the gene matches. The CDR3 loop spans 16 amino acids. DNA for the CDR3: TGTGCCAGCAGTTTATCGGGGACAGGGGTAAATTCACCCCTCCACTTT. Protein sequence: CASSLSGTGVNSPLHF.

This chain connects TRBV7-6 to TRBJ2-6, with D maybe TRBD2 (6 bases). There are 15 residues in the CDR3. The germline gives CDR1 SGHVS, CDR2 FNYEAQ. Trimming shortened V by 5 bases and J by 1 base, and 9 bases separated the two germline ends. The CDR3 nucleotides are TGTGCCAGCAGCCCCGGGGGATCTGGGGCCAACGTCCTGACTTTC. Translation gives CASSPGGSGANVLTF. Complete variable domain (other parts from reference TRBV7-6 and TRBJ2-6): GAGVSQSPRYKVTKRGQDVALRCDPISGHVSLYWYRQALGQGPEFLTYFNYEAQQDKSGLPNDRFSAERPEGSISTLTIQRTEQRDSAMYRCASSPGGSGANVLTFGAGSRLTVL.